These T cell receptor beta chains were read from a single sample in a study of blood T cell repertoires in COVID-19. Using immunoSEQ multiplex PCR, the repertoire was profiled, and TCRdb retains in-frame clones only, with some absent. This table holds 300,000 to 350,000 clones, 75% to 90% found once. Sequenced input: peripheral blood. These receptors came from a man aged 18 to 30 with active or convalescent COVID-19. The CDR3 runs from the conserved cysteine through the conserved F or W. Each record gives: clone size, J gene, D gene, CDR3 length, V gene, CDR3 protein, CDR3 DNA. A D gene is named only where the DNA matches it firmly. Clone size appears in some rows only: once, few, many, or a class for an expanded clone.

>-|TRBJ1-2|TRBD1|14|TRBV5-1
CASSYGQGAGGYTF
TGCGCCAGCAGTTACGGACAGGGGGCGGGTGGCTACACCTTC
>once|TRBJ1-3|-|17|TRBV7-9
CASSLGGVSPSGNTIYF
TGTGCCAGCAGCTTAGGGGGGGTTAGCCCCTCTGGAAACACCATATATTTT
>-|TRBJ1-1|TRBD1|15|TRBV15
CATSRVRTGGTEAFF
TGTGCCACCAGCAGAGTTAGGACAGGGGGCACTGAAGCTTTCTTT
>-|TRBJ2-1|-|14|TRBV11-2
CASSFRVSYNEQFF
TGTGCCAGCAGCTTCAGGGTTTCCTACAATGAGCAGTTCTTC
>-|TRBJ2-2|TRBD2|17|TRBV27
CASSYSRLAGATGELFF
TGTGCCAGCAGTTACTCCAGACTAGCGGGGGCCACCGGGGAGCTGTTTTTT
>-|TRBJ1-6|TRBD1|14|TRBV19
CASSLGQGDSPLHF
TGTGCCAGTAGTCTCGGACAGGGGGATTCACCCCTCCACTTT
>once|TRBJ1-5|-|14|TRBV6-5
CASKDPRVNQPQHF
TGTGCCAGCAAGGATCCCAGGGTCAATCAGCCCCAGCATTTT
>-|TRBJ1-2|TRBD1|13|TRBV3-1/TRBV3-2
CASSQDRGLGYTF
TGTGCCAGCAGCCAAGACAGGGGGCTTGGCTACACCTTC
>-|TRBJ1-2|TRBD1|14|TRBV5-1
CASSLWDRDYGYTF
TGCGCCAGCAGCTTGTGGGACAGGGACTATGGCTACACCTTC
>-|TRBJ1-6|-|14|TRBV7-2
CASSSSRENSPLHF
TGTGCCAGCAGCTCTAGTCGGGAAAATTCACCCCTCCACTTT
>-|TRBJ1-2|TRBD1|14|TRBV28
CASSFGQGEDGYTF
TGTGCCAGCAGTTTCGGACAGGGAGAGGATGGCTACACCTTC
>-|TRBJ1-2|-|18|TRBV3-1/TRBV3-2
CASSHTRHRQRSNYGYTF
TGTGCCAGCAGCCACACCCGGCACAGACAACGCTCTAACTATGGCTACACCTTC
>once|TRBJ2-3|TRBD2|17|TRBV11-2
CASSSYLSGIWSDTQYF
TGTGCCAGCAGCTCATATCTTAGCGGGATTTGGTCAGATACGCAGTATTTT
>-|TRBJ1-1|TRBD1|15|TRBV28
CASKRQGFFPTEAFF
TGTGCCAGCAAACGACAGGGTTTTTTTCCCACTGAAGCTTTCTTT
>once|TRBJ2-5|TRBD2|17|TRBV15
CATSRGTSGRGKETQYF
TGTGCCACCAGCAGAGGAACTAGCGGGAGAGGTAAAGAGACCCAGTACTTC
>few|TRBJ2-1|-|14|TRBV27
CASSGFSSYNEQFF
TGTGCCAGCAGCGGGTTTAGCTCCTACAATGAGCAGTTCTTC
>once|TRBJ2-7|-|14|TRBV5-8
CASSAGTVNYEQYF
TGTGCCAGCAGCGCCGGGACTGTTAACTACGAGCAGTACTTC
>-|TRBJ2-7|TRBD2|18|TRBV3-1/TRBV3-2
CASSQGGSGEAWSYEQYF
TGTGCCAGCAGCCAAGGGGGTAGCGGGGAGGCTTGGTCCTACGAGCAGTACTTC
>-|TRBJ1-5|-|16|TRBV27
CASSLSSGGGFQPQHF
TGTGCCAGCAGTTTAAGTTCGGGGGGCGGTTTTCAGCCCCAGCATTTT
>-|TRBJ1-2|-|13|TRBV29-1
CSVGVQGNYGYTF
TGCAGCGTTGGAGTACAGGGTAACTATGGCTACACCTTC
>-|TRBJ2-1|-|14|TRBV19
CASSMMSSYNEQFF
TGTGCCAGTAGTATGATGAGCTCCTACAATGAGCAGTTCTTC
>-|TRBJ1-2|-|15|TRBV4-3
CASSQDYRQYYGYTF
TGCGCCAGCAGCCAAGATTATAGACAGTACTATGGCTACACCTTC
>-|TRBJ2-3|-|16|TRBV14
CASSQPIGAGTDTQYF
TGTGCCAGCAGCCAGCCTATAGGAGCAGGCACAGATACGCAGTATTTT
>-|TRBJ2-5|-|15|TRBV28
CASSLPVGELETQYF
TGTGCCAGCAGTTTGCCAGTTGGGGAGCTGGAGACCCAGTACTTC
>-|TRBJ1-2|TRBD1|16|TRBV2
CASIGIWDRAYYGYTF
TGTGCCAGCATAGGAATCTGGGACAGGGCCTACTATGGCTACACCTTC
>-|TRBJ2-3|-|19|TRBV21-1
CASSLRPRALAFSTDTQYF
TGTGCCAGCAGCCTTCGACCTAGGGCGCTAGCGTTCAGCACAGATACGCAGTATTTT
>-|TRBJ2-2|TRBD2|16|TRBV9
CASSVSIGEGTGELFF
TGTGCCAGCAGCGTTTCCATCGGGGAGGGCACCGGGGAGCTGTTTTTT
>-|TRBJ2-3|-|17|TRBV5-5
CASSYLSGFLSTDTQYF
TGTGCCAGCAGTTACCTGAGCGGGTTTCTTAGCACAGATACGCAGTATTTT
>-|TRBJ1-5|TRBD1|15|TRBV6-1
CASGSGTGGGQPQHF
TGTGCCAGCGGCTCCGGGACAGGGGGCGGTCAGCCCCAGCATTTT
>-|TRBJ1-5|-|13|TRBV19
CASSLSGPQPQHF
TGTGCCAGTAGTCTGTCAGGGCCCCAGCCCCAGCATTTT
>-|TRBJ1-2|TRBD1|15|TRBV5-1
CASSLAGGQGRGYTF
TGCGCCAGCAGCTTGGCCGGGGGACAGGGTCGTGGCTACACCTTC
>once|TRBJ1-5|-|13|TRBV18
CASSPKEDQPQHF
TGTGCCAGCTCACCCAAGGAGGATCAGCCCCAGCATTTT
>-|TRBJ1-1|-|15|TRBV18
CASSPWEGGRGEAFF
TGTGCCAGCTCACCATGGGAGGGCGGGCGAGGGGAAGCTTTCTTT
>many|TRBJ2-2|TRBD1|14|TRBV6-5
CASRGQGDTGELFF
TGTGCCAGCAGGGGACAGGGGGACACCGGGGAGCTGTTTTTT
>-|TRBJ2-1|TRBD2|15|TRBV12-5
CASGLTGGNYNEQFF
TGTGCTAGTGGTTTAACGGGAGGAAACTACAATGAGCAGTTCTTC
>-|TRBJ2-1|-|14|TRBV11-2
CASSSLREYNEQFF
TGTGCCAGCAGCTCATTGAGGGAGTACAATGAGCAGTTCTTC
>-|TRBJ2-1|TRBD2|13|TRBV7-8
CASSVQAGSEQFF
TGTGCCAGCAGCGTGCAAGCGGGAAGTGAGCAGTTCTTC
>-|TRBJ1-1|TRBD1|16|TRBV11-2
CASSLTVDRGDTEAFF
TGTGCCAGCAGCTTAACTGTGGACAGGGGGGACACTGAAGCTTTCTTT
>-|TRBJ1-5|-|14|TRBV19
CATKGWDNNQPQHF
TGTGCCACGAAGGGGTGGGATAACAATCAGCCCCAGCATTTT
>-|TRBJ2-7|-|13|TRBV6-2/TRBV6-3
CASSAQGGDEQYF
TGTGCCAGCAGTGCCCAGGGGGGCGACGAGCAGTACTTC
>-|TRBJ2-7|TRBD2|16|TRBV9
CASSDHPSGGLYEQYF
TGTGCCAGCAGCGACCATCCTAGCGGGGGGTTGTACGAGCAGTACTTC
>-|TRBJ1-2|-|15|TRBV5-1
CASSPAFRLHYGYTF
TGCGCCAGCAGCCCTGCCTTTCGGTTACACTATGGCTACACCTTC
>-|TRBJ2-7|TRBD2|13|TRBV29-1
CSVGLADTYEQYF
TGCAGCGTAGGACTAGCCGATACCTACGAGCAGTACTTC
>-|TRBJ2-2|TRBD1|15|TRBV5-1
CASSLRSGGIGELFF
TGCGCCAGCAGCTTGAGGTCAGGGGGCATTGGGGAGCTGTTTTTT
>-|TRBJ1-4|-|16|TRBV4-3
CASSQDVYSMREKLFF
TGCGCCAGCAGCCAAGATGTTTACAGTATGCGAGAAAAACTGTTTTTT
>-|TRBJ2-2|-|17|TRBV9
CASSVAVQGTNTGELFF
TGTGCCAGCAGCGTAGCTGTACAGGGGACTAACACCGGGGAGCTGTTTTTT
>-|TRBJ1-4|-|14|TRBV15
CATSSRPGGEKLFF
TGTGCCACCAGCAGTAGGCCGGGTGGTGAAAAACTGTTTTTT
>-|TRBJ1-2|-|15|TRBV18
CASSPIGGRNYGYTF
TGTGCCAGCTCACCGATTGGGGGCAGAAACTATGGCTACACCTTC
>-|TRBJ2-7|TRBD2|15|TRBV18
CASSPPPSGRYEQYF
TGTGCCAGCTCACCACCGCCTAGCGGGCGTTACGAGCAGTACTTC
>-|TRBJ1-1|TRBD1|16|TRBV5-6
CASSLPGQTLNTEAFF
TGTGCCAGCAGCTTACCGGGACAGACGTTGAACACTGAAGCTTTCTTT
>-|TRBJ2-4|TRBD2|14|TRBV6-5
CASSSTSGNLCQYF
TGTGCCAGCAGTTCTACTAGCGGGAACCTTTGTCAGTACTTC
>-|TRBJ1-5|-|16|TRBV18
CASSPPGSGSNQPQHF
TGTGCCAGCTCACCACCCGGGTCGGGGAGCAATCAGCCCCAGCATTTT
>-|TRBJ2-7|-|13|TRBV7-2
CASSSSPSYEQYF
TGTGCCAGCAGCTCCTCTCCCAGCTACGAGCAGTACTTC
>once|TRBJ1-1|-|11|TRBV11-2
CASSFEGSAFF
TGTGCCAGCAGCTTCGAGGGTTCAGCTTTCTTT
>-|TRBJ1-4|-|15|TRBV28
CASSRGTGYNEKLFF
TGTGCCAGCAGTCGGGGGACGGGGTATAATGAAAAACTGTTTTTT